This T cell receptor beta chain was sequenced during a study of Graves' ophthalmopathy and Graves' hyperthyroidism. RNA served as the template for amplifying TCR beta CDR3 regions. Second-round multiplex PCR followed a first-round RT-PCR using HTBI primers. TCRdb itself ran the multiplex PCR reads through MiXCR, one entry per CDR3 protein. The sample has more than 300,000 distinct CDR3 sequences, just over 15% seen once. This clonotype appeared many times. CDR1 SGHAT and CDR2 FQNNGV come from the germline V gene. The V and J ends lost 3 bases and 6 bases, in that order; junction bases with no gene match: 4. CDR3 length: 15 residues.

The receptor was isolated from a woman aged 18-35 years with stable Graves' hyperthyroidism. The material sequenced was peripheral blood. The chain employs TRBV11-2 and TRBJ1-6, with 8 bases identical to TRBD1. The CDR3 here is CASSFRGLSNSPLHF. CDR3 bases: TGTGCCAGCAGCTTCAGGGGGCTGAGTAATTCACCCCTCCACTTT. The whole variable domain, remainder taken from reference TRBV11-2 and TRBJ1-6, is EAGVAQSPRYKIIEKRQSVAFWCNPISGHATLYWYQQILGQGPKLLIQFQNNGVVDDSQLPKDRFSAERLKGVDSTLKIQPAKLEDSAVYLCASSFRGLSNSPLHFGNGTRLTVT.